One and the same sample provided the 30 T cell receptor beta chains below, sequenced in a study of T-cell memory formation after mild COVID-19 (dated by TCRdb to about 2021). Receptor amplification or capture employed 5' RACE. The instrument given in TCRdb is Illumina NovaSeq 6000. TCRdb trimmed the raw reads at Q25, called clones with MiXCR and kept productive beta chains. When rows share a CDR3 protein, they turn into one entry using the most common DNA and genes. This sample gives about 410,000 distinct CDR3 sequences in total; more than 20% of them show up just once. The ten largest clones represent around 13% of the sample. Sample: PBMCs or a T cell subset sorted from them (not recorded which). The source of these receptors is an adult woman who had mild COVID-19 (a few samples of this study predate the infection). The sample titles of this study are shuffled in the database, so cell type and time point are left out; the donor was told from shared clones.

The V call is TRBV12-3 or TRBV12-4, the J call TRBJ1-6, with D tentatively TRBD1 (5 bases). This CDR3 has 14 residues. V was clipped by 7 bases and J by 13 bases, with 20 bases between them. The chain's CDR3 is CASTWGTEVQPLHF. The DNA of the CDR3 is TGTGCCAGCACCTGGGGGACGGAGGTACAGCCCCTCCACTTT.

The chain links TRBV30 to TRBJ1-1, with TRBD1 matching over 7 bases. The CDR3 length is 12 residues. With V trimmed by 5 bases and J by 5 bases, 5 bases remained unmatched. The germline CDR1 and CDR2 sequences are GTSNPN and SVGIG (reference sequence). This CDR3 is CAWDRVWTEAFF. CDR3 nucleotides: TGTGCCTGGGACAGGGTGTGGACTGAAGCTTTCTTT.

V usage is TRBV3-1 and J usage is TRBJ1-1, with unresolved D. Germline CDR1 LGHDT, CDR2 YNNKEL (reference sequence). CDR3 length equals 14 residues. The V end lost 1 base, the J end lost 1 base, and 7 bases lay between the germline ends. The CDR3 DNA is TGTGCCAGCAGCCAAGGAACTCAGAACACTGAAGCTTTCTTT. Translated: CASSQGTQNTEAFF.

As DNA, the CDR3 is TGCAGTGCTAGATACACATCCTTGAACACTGAAGCTTTCTTT. Its protein is CSARYTSLNTEAFF. The chain recombines TRBV20-1 with TRBJ1-1; D gene unclear. The CDR3 is 14 amino acids. The ends were cut back, 2 bases at V and 0 bases at J, with 10 bases in the middle. CDR1 is DFQATT, CDR2 SNEGSKA, per germline (reference sequence).

The chain carries TRBV6-6 and TRBJ1-2, with 7 positions matching TRBD1. Per germline, CDR1 MNHNY and CDR2 SVGAGI (reference sequence). The CDR3 length is 12 residues. Trimming took 5 bases from V and 7 from J; bases not matched to a gene: 4. The CDR3 sequence is CASSTGTAGYTF. The CDR3 DNA reads TGTGCCAGCAGTACCGGGACAGCTGGCTACACCTTC.

The J gene is TRBJ1-2, the V gene TRBV18; D unclear. Germline V lookup: CDR1 KGHSH, CDR2 LQKENI. The V gene lost 3 bases and the J gene lost 0 bases, with 8 bases spanning the gap. The CDR3 runs 14 residues. CDR3 nucleotide sequence: TGTGCCAGCTCACCTACCCCAGCTAACTATGGCTACACCTTC. Its translation is CASSPTPANYGYTF.

This clonotype was detected only a few times. J is TRBJ2-2 and V is TRBV11-3; 10 bases line up with TRBD2. CDR1 and CDR2 from the germline V gene are SGHNT and YENEEA. V lost 5 bases and J lost 5; bases outside the gene matches: 11. This CDR3 region has 17 residues. CDR3 DNA sequence: TGTGCCAGCAGCCGGGACAGCGGGAGGGCTGGGACCGGGGAGCTGTTTTTT. As protein: CASSRDSGRAGTGELFF. Complete variable domain (other parts from reference TRBV11-3 and TRBJ2-2): EAGVVQSPRYKIIEKKQPVAFWCNPISGHNTLYWYLQNLGQGPELLIRYENEEAVDDSQLPKDRFSAERLKGVDSTLKIQPAELGDSAVYLCASSRDSGRAGTGELFFGEGSRLTVL.

This clonotype was picked up a small number of times. The chain carries TRBV6-2 or TRBV6-3 and TRBJ2-1, with D possibly being TRBD2 (5 bases). Germline loops: CDR1 MNHEY, CDR2 SVGEGT. The CDR3 is 16 amino acids. Trimming cost V 2 bases and J 3 bases, with 14 bases left between them. The CDR3 here is CASSYRTGKRYNEQFF. In DNA, the CDR3 is TGTGCCAGCAGTTACCGAACGGGAAAGCGCTACAATGAGCAGTTCTTC.

This clonotype was counted at least ten times. The chain recombines TRBV7-9 with TRBJ1-1; D remains ambiguous. V lost 3 bases and J 2 bases, leaving 4 bases between the germline ends. Germline V gene data show CDR1 as SEHNR and CDR2 as FQNEAQ (reference sequence). The CDR3 spans 12 residues. The CDR3 bases are TGTGCCAGCAGCTTCTCAAACACTGAAGCTTTCTTT. As protein: CASSFSNTEAFF.

This clonotype turned up a few times. CDR3 region: CASSFDRLEKLFF. The CDR3 coding sequence is TGTGCCAGCAGTTTCGACAGGCTTGAAAAACTGTTTTTT. The V and J genes are TRBV12-3 or TRBV12-4 and TRBJ1-4, with D possibly being TRBD1 (6 bases). The CDR3 totals 13 residues. Trimming left V 3 bases short and J 7 bases short, with 9 bases between.

This clonotype was seen a handful of times. V gene TRBV11-2 combines with J gene TRBJ2-5; TRBD1 agrees at 8 bases. The V and J ends lost 3 bases and 0 bases, in that order; junction bases with no gene match: 3. The CDR3 is 15 residues long. Per the germline V gene, CDR1 is SGHAT and CDR2 is FQNNGV. This CDR3 is CASSFTGGYQETQYF. Here the CDR3 DNA reads TGTGCCAGCAGCTTCACAGGGGGTTACCAAGAGACCCAGTACTTC.

J is TRBJ1-1 and V is TRBV24-1, with D possibly being TRBD1 (5 bases). Germline V lookup: CDR1 KGHDR, CDR2 SFDVKD. V lost 7 bases to trimming and J lost 7 bases, with 15 bases between them. The CDR3 extends over 13 amino acids. The CDR3 nucleotides are TGTGCCACCAGCGGGGCTGGAGGGAATGAAGCTTTCTTT. Translation gives CATSGAGGNEAFF.

This clonotype has just a few counts. The chain combines TRBV29-1 with TRBJ2-7; no firm D call. Between the trimmed V and J ends, which lost 4 bases and 1 base, there was a span of 11 bases. Germline values: CDR1 SQVTM, CDR2 ANQGSEA. There are 13 residues in the CDR3. The CDR3 DNA reads TGCAGCGTTGTAGAGGCCAGTTCCTACGAGCAGTACTTC. Encoded protein: CSVVEASSYEQYF.

This clonotype was picked up a small number of times. J is TRBJ1-2 and V is TRBV7-6, with TRBD1 matching over 11 bases. V lost 5 bases and J lost 2; bases outside the gene matches: 4. Germline V CDR1 and CDR2: SGHVS, FNYEAQ. The CDR3 runs to 15 residues. CDR3 nucleotides: TGTGCCAGCAGCGAGGGGGACAGGGGGAACTATGGCTACACCTTC. Translated: CASSEGDRGNYGYTF.

The chain uses TRBV5-1 and TRBJ1-1; D perhaps matches TRBD1 (5 bases). Germline CDR1 reads SGHRS; CDR2 reads YFSETQ. The germline V and J ends were trimmed by 0 bases and 6 bases, with 18 bases remaining between them. The length of the CDR3 is 16 residues. The CDR3 spells CASSLDFRGGVAEAFF. The CDR3 nucleotides are TGCGCCAGCAGCTTGGATTTTCGGGGCGGGGTCGCTGAAGCTTTCTTT.

The chain uses TRBV3-1 and TRBJ1-1, with D unclear. The ends were cut back, 1 base at V and 2 bases at J, with 8 bases in the middle. CDR1 LGHDT and CDR2 YNNKEL come from the germline V gene (reference sequence). This CDR3 has 14 residues. CDR3 DNA sequence: TGTGCCAGCAGCCAAGTTGGGCAAAACACTGAAGCTTTCTTT. It specifies CASSQVGQNTEAFF.

This clonotype came up a few times. This rearrangement joins TRBV29-1 to TRBJ1-2; no firm D call. Per germline, CDR1 SQVTM and CDR2 ANQGSEA. Trimming pared 6 bases from V and 3 bases from J, leaving 14 bases between. The CDR3 covers 13 residues. CDR3 residues: CSVEYSTDYGYTF. The CDR3 nucleotides read TGCAGCGTCGAATACTCAACAGACTATGGCTACACCTTC.

CDR3 sequence (DNA): TGTGCCAGTGCTTTAATGGGCAACACTGAAGCTTTCTTT. This codes for CASALMGNTEAFF. The chain links TRBV19 to TRBJ1-1; D is undetermined. This CDR3 is 13 amino acids long. CDR1 is LNHDA, CDR2 SQIVND, per germline (reference sequence). V lost 8 bases and J 2 bases, leaving 12 bases between the germline ends.

The chain joins TRBV5-4 to TRBJ2-1; 8 bases line up with TRBD1. The V gene end was trimmed by 5 bases and the J gene end by 2 bases; junction bases not matched to a gene: 9. Germline V gives CDR1 SGHNT, CDR2 YYREEE (reference sequence). The length of the CDR3 is 16 residues. The CDR3, as DNA: TGTGCCAGCAGTCGTAAGACAGGGGCTACCTACAATGAGCAGTTCTTC. Translating gives CASSRKTGATYNEQFF.

The chain uses TRBV24-1 and TRBJ2-2, with TRBD2 identical over 7 bases. V gave up 0 bases and J gave up 6 bases; unmatched junction bases: 15. In germline, CDR1 is KGHDR, CDR2 SFDVKD. This CDR3 is built from 19 residues. The CDR3 is CATSDLRSQGGPTPGELFF. The DNA for the CDR3 is TGTGCCACCAGTGATTTGCGGAGCCAGGGAGGGCCTACCCCCGGGGAGCTGTTTTTT.

The sample holds a few counts of this clonotype. This sequence joins TRBV4-2 and TRBJ2-3; possible D gene TRBD2, 5 bases. Trimming took off 0 bases at V and 7 bases at J, with 11 bases between the two ends. This CDR3 comprises 14 residues. Germline CDR1 reads LGHNA; CDR2 reads YNFKEQ. The CDR3, as DNA: TGTGCCAGCAGCCAAGATAGGCTAGCCAATACGCAGTATTTT. It encodes CASSQDRLANTQYF.

This clonotype was counted only a few times. The V and J genes are TRBV6-6 and TRBJ2-7; D not resolved. Trimming removed 7 bases at V and 3 bases at J, with 13 bases between. Germline V gives CDR1 MNHNY, CDR2 SVGAGI (reference sequence). The CDR3 has 13 amino acids. Here the CDR3 reads CASNMPGSYEQYF. As DNA, the CDR3 is TGTGCCAGCAACATGCCCGGCAGCTACGAGCAGTACTTC.

The chain employs TRBV7-8 and TRBJ1-1; no definite D call. The CDR3 spans 14 residues. Germline CDR1 reads SGHVS; CDR2 reads FQNEAQ. Trimming left V 8 bases short and J 1 base short, with 14 bases between. The CDR3 spells CASLPWAENTEAFF. In DNA, the CDR3 is TGTGCCAGCCTCCCTTGGGCCGAGAACACTGAAGCTTTCTTT.

A few counts support this clonotype. This rearrangement joins TRBV7-2 to TRBJ2-7; 8 bases match TRBD2. This CDR3 region has 15 residues. Germline V CDR1 and CDR2: SGHTA, FQGNSA. V lost 2 bases to trimming and J lost 4 bases; unmatched junction nucleotides: 7. This CDR3 is CASSLSGGVIYEQYF. The CDR3 DNA is TGTGCCAGCAGCTTAAGCGGGGGAGTCATTTACGAGCAGTACTTC.

This clonotype was detected only a few times. The chain employs TRBV7-9 and TRBJ1-2, with 7 bases matching TRBD1. Germline CDR1 SEHNR, CDR2 FQNEAQ (reference sequence). Germline trimming cut 4 bases from V and 5 bases from J; bases unmatched to any gene: 10. There are 15 residues in the CDR3. Here the CDR3 reads CASSSGGQPLYGYTF. Written as DNA, the CDR3 is TGTGCCAGCAGCTCTGGGGGACAGCCCTTGTATGGCTACACCTTC.

This chain uses TRBV7-3 with TRBJ2-7; D possibly corresponds to TRBD1 (6 bases). Trimming took 5 bases from V and 3 from J, leaving 14 bases between them. This CDR3 region has 14 residues. Germline lookup yields CDR1 SGHTA and CDR2 FQGTGA. The CDR3 DNA sequence: TGTGCCAGCAGCCCCCCGGGACACTTCTACGAGCAGTACTTC. Amino acid sequence: CASSPPGHFYEQYF.

This clonotype has only a few counts. The chain employs TRBV6-5 and TRBJ2-1; D is perhaps TRBD1 or TRBD2 (5 bases each). The germline gives CDR1 MNHEY, CDR2 SVGAGI. Trimming cost V 5 bases and J 8 bases, with 16 bases left between them. This CDR3 comprises 14 residues. CDR3: CASSQEGQLDEQFF. The CDR3 DNA sequence: TGTGCCAGCAGTCAAGAGGGGCAGTTAGATGAGCAGTTCTTC.

In its sample, this clonotype was seen a few times. The chain employs TRBV12-3 or TRBV12-4 and TRBJ2-5; 12 bases match TRBD2. J was trimmed by 6 bases and V by 5 bases; bases with no gene match: 7. This CDR3 spans 15 amino acids. The CDR3 sequence: CASSPSGGVGKTQYF. The CDR3 DNA follows: TGTGCCAGCAGTCCTAGCGGGGGGGTCGGAAAGACCCAGTACTTC.

This rearrangement joins TRBV12-3 or TRBV12-4 to TRBJ1-2, with D perhaps TRBD1 (6 bases). The CDR3 is 13 amino acids. V was shortened by 5 bases and J by 7 bases, with 14 bases between the two germline ends. CDR3 amino acids: CASSPRGRGGYTF. CDR3 coding DNA: TGTGCCAGCAGTCCCCGGGGGCGTGGTGGCTACACCTTC.

The V and J genes are TRBV24-1 and TRBJ2-1; 8 bases fit TRBD2. This CDR3 region has 13 residues. With V trimmed by 4 bases and J by 12 bases, 7 bases remained unmatched. Per germline, CDR1 KGHDR and CDR2 SFDVKD. This CDR3 is CATSERTSSGQFF. The CDR3 DNA sequence: TGTGCCACCAGTGAGAGGACTAGCTCTGGGCAGTTCTTC.